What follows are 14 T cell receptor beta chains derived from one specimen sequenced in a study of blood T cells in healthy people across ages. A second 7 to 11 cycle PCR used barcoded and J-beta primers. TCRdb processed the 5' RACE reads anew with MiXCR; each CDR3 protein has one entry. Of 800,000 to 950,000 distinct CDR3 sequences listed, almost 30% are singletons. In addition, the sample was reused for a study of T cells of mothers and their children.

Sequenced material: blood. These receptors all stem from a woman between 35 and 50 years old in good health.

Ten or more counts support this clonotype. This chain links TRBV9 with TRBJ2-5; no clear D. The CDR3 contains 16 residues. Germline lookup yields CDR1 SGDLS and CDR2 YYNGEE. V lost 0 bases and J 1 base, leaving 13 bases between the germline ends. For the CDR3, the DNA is TGTGCCAGCAGCGTAGGCCAGACCACGACCCAAGAGACCCAGTACTTC. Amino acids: CASSVGQTTTQETQYF.

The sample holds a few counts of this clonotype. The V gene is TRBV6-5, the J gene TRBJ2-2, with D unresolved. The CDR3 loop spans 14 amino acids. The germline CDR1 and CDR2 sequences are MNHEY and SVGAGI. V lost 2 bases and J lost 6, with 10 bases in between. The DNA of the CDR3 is TGTGCCAGCAGTTACCACCTTGCACCCGGGGAGCTGTTTTTT. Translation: CASSYHLAPGELFF.

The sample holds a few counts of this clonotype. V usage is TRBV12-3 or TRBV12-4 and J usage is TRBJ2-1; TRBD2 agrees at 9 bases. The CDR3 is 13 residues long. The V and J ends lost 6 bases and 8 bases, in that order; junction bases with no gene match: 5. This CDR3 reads CASRPTSGYEQFF. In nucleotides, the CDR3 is TGTGCCAGCAGGCCGACTAGCGGCTATGAGCAGTTCTTC.

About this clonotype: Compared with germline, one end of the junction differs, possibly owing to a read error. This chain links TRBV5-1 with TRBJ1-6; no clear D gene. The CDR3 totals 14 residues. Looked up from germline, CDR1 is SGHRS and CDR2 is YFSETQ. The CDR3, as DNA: TGCGCCGGCAGCTTGGATTTCCGGAATTCACCCCTCCACTTT. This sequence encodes CAGSLDFRNSPLHF.

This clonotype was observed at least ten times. Written as DNA, the CDR3 is TGTGCCAGCACCCCAGGGACGGGGGCTGTCTACGAGCAGTACTTC. Translated: CASTPGTGAVYEQYF. The chain carries TRBV6-5 and TRBJ2-7, with D perhaps assigned TRBD1 or TRBD2 (6 bases each). The CDR3 length is 15 residues. V lost 7 bases to trimming and J lost 3 bases, with 19 bases between them. Per the germline V gene, CDR1 is MNHEY and CDR2 is SVGAGI.

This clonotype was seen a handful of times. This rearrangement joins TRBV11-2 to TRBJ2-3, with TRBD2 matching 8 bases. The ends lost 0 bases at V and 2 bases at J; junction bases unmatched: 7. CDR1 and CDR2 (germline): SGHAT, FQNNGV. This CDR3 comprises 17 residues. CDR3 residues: CASSLDGGGGTTDTQYF. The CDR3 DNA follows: TGTGCCAGCAGCTTAGACGGCGGCGGGGGGACCACAGATACGCAGTATTTT.

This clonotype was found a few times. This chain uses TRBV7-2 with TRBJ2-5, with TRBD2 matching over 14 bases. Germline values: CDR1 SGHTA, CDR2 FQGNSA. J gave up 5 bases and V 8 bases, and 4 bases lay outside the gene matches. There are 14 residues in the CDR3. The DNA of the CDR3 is TGTGCCAGCCGGGGACTAGCGGGGGTGGAGACCCAGTACTTC. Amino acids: CASRGLAGVETQYF.

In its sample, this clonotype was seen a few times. The CDR3, as DNA: TGCAGCGTTGCCCCCCGGGGAATGAACACTGAAGCTTTCTTT. Its translation is CSVAPRGMNTEAFF. This chain joins TRBV29-1 and TRBJ1-1; D gene unclear. CDR1 SQVTM and CDR2 ANQGSEA come from the germline V gene. This CDR3 comprises 14 residues. V lost 4 bases, J lost 0 bases, and 12 bases lay in between.

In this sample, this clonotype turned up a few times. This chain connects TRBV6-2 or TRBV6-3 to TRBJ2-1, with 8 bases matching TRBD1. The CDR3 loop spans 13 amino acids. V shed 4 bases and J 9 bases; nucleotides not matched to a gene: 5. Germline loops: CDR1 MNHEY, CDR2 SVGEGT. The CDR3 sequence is CASSSDRGVEQFF. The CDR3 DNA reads TGTGCCAGCAGTTCTGACAGGGGAGTTGAGCAGTTCTTC.

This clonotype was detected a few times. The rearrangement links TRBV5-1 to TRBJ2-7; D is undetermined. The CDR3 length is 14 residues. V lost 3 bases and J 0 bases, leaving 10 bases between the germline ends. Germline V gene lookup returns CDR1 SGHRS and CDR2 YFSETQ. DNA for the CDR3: TGCGCCAGCAGCTCTGAGTGGAGCTCCTACGAGCAGTACTTC. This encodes CASSSEWSSYEQYF.

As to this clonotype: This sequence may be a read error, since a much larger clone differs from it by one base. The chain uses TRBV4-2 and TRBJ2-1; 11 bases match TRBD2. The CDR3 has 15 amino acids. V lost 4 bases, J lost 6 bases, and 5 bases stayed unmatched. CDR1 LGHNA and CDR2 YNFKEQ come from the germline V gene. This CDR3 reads CASSRDSGGANEQFF. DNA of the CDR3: TGTGCCAGCAGCCGAGATAGCGGGGGGGCCAATGAGCAGTTCTTC.

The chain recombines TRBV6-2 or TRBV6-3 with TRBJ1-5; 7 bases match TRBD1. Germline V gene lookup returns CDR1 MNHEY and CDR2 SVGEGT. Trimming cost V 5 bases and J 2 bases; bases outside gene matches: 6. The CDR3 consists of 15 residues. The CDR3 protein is CASSRQGSRNQPQHF. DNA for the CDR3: TGTGCCAGCAGTCGACAGGGTTCACGCAATCAGCCCCAGCATTTT.

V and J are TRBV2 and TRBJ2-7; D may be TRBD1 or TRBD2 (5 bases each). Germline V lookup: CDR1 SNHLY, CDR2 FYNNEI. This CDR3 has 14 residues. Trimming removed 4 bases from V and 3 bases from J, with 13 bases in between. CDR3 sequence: CASSGGGLLYEQYF. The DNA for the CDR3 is TGTGCCAGCAGTGGGGGCGGACTGCTCTACGAGCAGTACTTC. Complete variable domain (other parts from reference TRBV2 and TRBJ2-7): EPEVTQTPSHQVTQMGQEVILRCVPISNHLYFYWYRQILGQKVEFLVSFYNNEISEKSEIFDDQFSVERPDGSNFTLKIRSTKLEDSAMYFCASSGGGLLYEQYFGPGTRLTVT.

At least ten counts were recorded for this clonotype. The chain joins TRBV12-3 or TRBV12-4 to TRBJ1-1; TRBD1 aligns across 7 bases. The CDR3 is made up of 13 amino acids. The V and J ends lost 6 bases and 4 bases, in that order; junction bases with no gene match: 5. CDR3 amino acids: CASRRQGGTEAFF. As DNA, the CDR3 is TGTGCCAGCAGAAGACAGGGCGGCACTGAAGCTTTCTTT.